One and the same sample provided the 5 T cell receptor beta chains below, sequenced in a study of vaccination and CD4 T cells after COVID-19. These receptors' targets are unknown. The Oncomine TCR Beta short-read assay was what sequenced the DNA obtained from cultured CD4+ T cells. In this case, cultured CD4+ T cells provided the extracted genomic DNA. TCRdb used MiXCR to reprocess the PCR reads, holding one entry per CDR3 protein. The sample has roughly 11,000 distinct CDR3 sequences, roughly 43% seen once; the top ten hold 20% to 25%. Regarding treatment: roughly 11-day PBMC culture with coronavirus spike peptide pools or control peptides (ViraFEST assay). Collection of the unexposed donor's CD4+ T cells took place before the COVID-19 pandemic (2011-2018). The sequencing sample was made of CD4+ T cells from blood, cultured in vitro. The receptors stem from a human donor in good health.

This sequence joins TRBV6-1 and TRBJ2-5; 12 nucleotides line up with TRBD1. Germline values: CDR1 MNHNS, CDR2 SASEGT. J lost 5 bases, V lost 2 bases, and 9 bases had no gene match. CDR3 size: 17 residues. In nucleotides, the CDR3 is TGTGCCAGCAGTGAAACCTCCGGGACAGGGGGCTGGGAGACCCAGTACTTC. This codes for CASSETSGTGGWETQYF.

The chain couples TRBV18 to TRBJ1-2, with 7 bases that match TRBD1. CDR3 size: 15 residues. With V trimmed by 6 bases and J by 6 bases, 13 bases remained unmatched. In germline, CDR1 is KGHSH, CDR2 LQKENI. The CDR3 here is CASSPGTDRDDGYTF. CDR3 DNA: TGTGCCAGCTCCCCGGGTACAGACAGGGACGATGGCTACACCTTC. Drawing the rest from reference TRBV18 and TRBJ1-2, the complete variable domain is NAGVMQNPRHLVRRRGQEARLRCSPMKGHSHVYWYRQLPEEGLKFMVYLQKENIIDESGMPKERFSAEFPKEGPSILRIQQVVRGDSAAYFCASSPGTDRDDGYTFGSGTRLTVV.

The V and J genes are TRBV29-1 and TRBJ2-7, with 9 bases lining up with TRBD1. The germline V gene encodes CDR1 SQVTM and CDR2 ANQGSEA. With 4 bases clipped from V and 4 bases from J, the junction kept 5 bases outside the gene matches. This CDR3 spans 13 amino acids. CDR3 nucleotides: TGCAGCGTTGCCGGGACAGGGTTTTACGAGCAGTACTTC. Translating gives CSVAGTGFYEQYF.

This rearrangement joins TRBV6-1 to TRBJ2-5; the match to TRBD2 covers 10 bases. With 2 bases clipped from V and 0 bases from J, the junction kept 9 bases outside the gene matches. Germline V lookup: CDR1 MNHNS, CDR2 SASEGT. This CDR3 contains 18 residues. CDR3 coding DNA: TGTGCCAGCAGTGAATCGGTAGCGGGGGGCCCGAACCAAGAGACCCAGTACTTC. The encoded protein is CASSESVAGGPNQETQYF.

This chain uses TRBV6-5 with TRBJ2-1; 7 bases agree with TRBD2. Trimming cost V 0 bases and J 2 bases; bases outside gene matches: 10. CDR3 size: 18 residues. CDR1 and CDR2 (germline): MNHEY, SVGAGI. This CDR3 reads CASSYSTPGGLTYNEQFF. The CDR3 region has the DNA TGTGCCAGCAGTTACTCGACCCCGGGAGGCCTTACCTACAATGAGCAGTTCTTC.